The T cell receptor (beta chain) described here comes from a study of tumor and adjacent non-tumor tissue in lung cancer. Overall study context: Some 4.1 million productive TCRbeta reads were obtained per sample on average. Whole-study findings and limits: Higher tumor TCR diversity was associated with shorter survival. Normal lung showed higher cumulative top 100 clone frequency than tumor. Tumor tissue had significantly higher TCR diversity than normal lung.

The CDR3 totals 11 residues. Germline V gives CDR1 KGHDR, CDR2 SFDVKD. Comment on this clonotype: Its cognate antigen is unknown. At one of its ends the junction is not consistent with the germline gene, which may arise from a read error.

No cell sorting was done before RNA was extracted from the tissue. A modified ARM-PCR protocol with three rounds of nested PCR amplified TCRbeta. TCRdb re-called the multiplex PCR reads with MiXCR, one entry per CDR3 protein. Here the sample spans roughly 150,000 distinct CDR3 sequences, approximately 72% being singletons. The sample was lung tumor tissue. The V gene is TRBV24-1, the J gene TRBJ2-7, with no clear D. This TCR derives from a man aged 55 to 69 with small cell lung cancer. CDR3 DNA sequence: TGTGCCACCAGTGATAGGGTAAAGCACTACTTC. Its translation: CATSDRVKHYF.